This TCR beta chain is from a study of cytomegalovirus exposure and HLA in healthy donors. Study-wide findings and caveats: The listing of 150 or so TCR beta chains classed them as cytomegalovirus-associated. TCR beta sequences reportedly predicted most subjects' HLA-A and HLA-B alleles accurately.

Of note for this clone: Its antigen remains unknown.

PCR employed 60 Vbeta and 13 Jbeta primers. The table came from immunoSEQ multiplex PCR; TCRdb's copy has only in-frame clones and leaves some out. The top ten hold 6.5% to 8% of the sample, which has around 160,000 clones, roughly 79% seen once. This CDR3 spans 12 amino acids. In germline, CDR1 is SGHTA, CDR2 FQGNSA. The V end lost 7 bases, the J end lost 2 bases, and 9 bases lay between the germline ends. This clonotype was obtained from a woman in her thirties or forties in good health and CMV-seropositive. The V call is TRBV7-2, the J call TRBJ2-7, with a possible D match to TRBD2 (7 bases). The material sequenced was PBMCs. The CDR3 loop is CASIGGPYEQYF. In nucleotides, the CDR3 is TGTGCCAGCATCGGGGGGCCCTACGAGCAGTACTTC.